This T cell receptor beta chain was identified in a study of T cell changes during pregnancy in multiple sclerosis. TCRdb's table, derived via immunoSEQ multiplex PCR, lists solely in-frame clones and lacks some. The sample yields 45,000 or so clones, approximately 90% seen once. V trimming: 4 bases; J trimming: 1 base; junction bases outside the gene matches: 12. The V gene's germline CDR1 is MGHRA and CDR2 YSYEKL. The CDR3 has 18 amino acids. V is TRBV4-1 and J is TRBJ2-7, with TRBD2 matching 11 bases. The sequenced sample was CD8+ T cells from peripheral blood mononuclear cells, obtained in the second trimester of pregnancy. The origin of this receptor is a female donor with multiple sclerosis, enrolled in a pregnancy study. CDR3 region: CASSPLAGGSLESYEQYF. CDR3 DNA: TGCGCCAGCAGCCCTTTAGCGGGGGGGTCCCTTGAATCCTACGAGCAGTACTTC.